A single sample gave rise to the 27 T cell receptor beta chains below, sequenced in a study of Graves' ophthalmopathy and Graves' hyperthyroidism. Amplification of TCR beta CDR3 regions used RNA transcripts. Amplification began with first-round RT-PCR using HTBI primers, then second-round multiplex PCR was performed. TCRdb re-derived calls from the multiplex PCR reads in MiXCR, one entry per CDR3 protein. The profile shows around 660,000 distinct CDR3 sequences, over 40% of them singletons. Material for sequencing was peripheral blood. The receptors originated from an adult man with Graves' ophthalmopathy.

This clonotype was picked up many times. The genes are TRBV7-2 and TRBJ1-5; weak D call: TRBD1 (6 bases). V dropped 4 bases and J dropped 3 bases, with 10 bases sitting between them. The CDR3 extends over 14 amino acids. CDR1 and CDR2 (germline): SGHTA, FQGNSA. The DNA for the CDR3 is TGTGCCAGCAGCTCAGGACAGATCAATCAGCCCCAGCATTTT. Its translation is CASSSGQINQPQHF.

The sample holds a few counts of this clonotype. The chain uses TRBV5-1 and TRBJ2-7; 14 bases line up with TRBD2. V shed 4 bases, J shed 4 bases, and the junction held 4 bases outside the gene matches. The germline CDR1 and CDR2 sequences are SGHRS and YFSETQ. The CDR3 totals 15 residues. The CDR3 nucleotides read TGCGCCAGCAGCACGGGACTAGCGGGAGATTACGAGCAGTACTTC. It specifies CASSTGLAGDYEQYF. Full variable domain (remainder filled in from reference TRBV5-1 and TRBJ2-7): KAGVTQTPRYLIKTRGQQVTLSCSPISGHRSVSWYQQTPGQGLQFLFEYFSETQRNKGNFPGRFSGRQFSNSRSEMNVSTLELGDSALYLCASSTGLAGDYEQYFGPGTRLTVT.

There are many counts of this clonotype. This rearrangement joins TRBV10-3 to TRBJ1-1; a possible D gene is TRBD1 (5 bases). Germline CDR1 ENHRY, CDR2 SYGVKD. The CDR3 has 14 residues. The V gene lost 6 bases and the J gene lost 4 bases, with 15 bases spanning the gap. For the CDR3, the DNA is TGTGCCATCAGAGAGCAGCAAGGGGTCACTGAAGCTTTCTTT. It encodes CAIREQQGVTEAFF.

CDR3 sequence: CASSLPFTGELFF. For the CDR3, the DNA is TGTGCCAGCAGCCTCCCATTCACCGGGGAGCTGTTTTTT. The rearrangement joins TRBV5-6 to TRBJ2-2; no clear D. Germline-derived CDR1 and CDR2 are SGHDT and YYEEEE. V was shortened by 4 bases and J by 4 bases, with 8 bases between the two germline ends. The CDR3 contains 13 residues. Full variable domain (remainder filled in from reference TRBV5-6 and TRBJ2-2): DAGVTQSPTHLIKTRGQQVTLRCSPKSGHDTVSWYQQALGQGPQFIFQYYEEEERQRGNFPDRFSGHQFPNYSSELNVNALLLGDSALYLCASSLPFTGELFFGEGSRLTVL.

This clonotype has more than one count but fewer than ten. The CDR3: CASSLGEGRNYGYTF. In DNA form, the CDR3 reads TGTGCCAGCAGCCTGGGAGAGGGGCGAAACTATGGCTACACCTTC. The J gene is TRBJ1-2, the V gene TRBV3-1, with D possibly being TRBD1 (5 bases). V lost 4 bases and J lost 2, with 14 bases in between. CDR1 is LGHDT, CDR2 YNNKEL, per germline (reference sequence). There are 15 residues in the CDR3.

This clonotype appeared many times. This chain connects TRBV15 to TRBJ2-5, with D possibly being TRBD2 (5 bases). The germline CDR1 and CDR2 sequences are LNHNV and YYDKDF (reference sequence). The CDR3 length is 14 residues. Trimming stripped 0 bases from V and 5 bases from J, with 10 bases between. CDR3 region: CATSRDRGRETQYF. The CDR3 nucleotides read TGTGCCACCAGCAGAGATCGAGGGCGGGAGACCCAGTACTTC.

This clonotype was counted only a few times. The chain is built from TRBV6-5 and TRBJ1-1; D is uncertain. CDR1 and CDR2 (germline): MNHEY, SVGAGI. The CDR3 has 13 amino acids. Trimming took off 4 bases at V and 4 bases at J, with 10 bases between the two ends. The CDR3 spells CASSSPGRTEAFF. The CDR3 region has the DNA TGTGCCAGCAGTTCCCCAGGACGCACTGAAGCTTTCTTT.

This clonotype was observed a handful of times. This rearrangement joins TRBV4-1 to TRBJ1-3, with TRBD1 matching over 7 bases. The V gene's germline CDR1 is MGHRA and CDR2 YSYEKL. The J segment lost 4 bases and the V segment lost 3 bases, leaving 9 bases of the junction unmatched. This CDR3 spans 16 amino acids. CDR3 residues: CASSHGNLGQGNTIYF. The CDR3 bases are TGCGCCAGCAGCCACGGAAACTTGGGACAGGGAAACACCATATATTTT.

This clonotype was seen repeatedly, ten times or more. The CDR3, as DNA: TGTGCCAGCAGAGGGACAGGGGGCGGTGAAAAACTGTTTTTT. It yields the protein CASRGTGGGEKLFF. The rearrangement links TRBV12-3 or TRBV12-4 to TRBJ1-4, with 12 positions matching TRBD1. V was clipped by 6 bases and J by 7 bases; unmatched bases: 3. CDR3 length: 14 amino acids.

A word on this clonotype: The junction differs from germline at one of its ends, possibly a read error. The V call is TRBV20-1, the J call TRBJ1-1; the D is unclear. CDR1 is DFQATT, CDR2 SNEGSKA, per germline (reference sequence). This CDR3 contains 12 residues. The DNA for the CDR3 is TGCAGTGCTAGTCGCCAGAACACTGAAGCTTCCTTT. Translation: CSASRQNTEASF.

This clonotype has only a few counts. This chain connects TRBV7-9 to TRBJ2-7, with 8 bases aligning to TRBD1. The germline CDR1 and CDR2 sequences are SEHNR and FQNEAQ (reference sequence). V gave up 6 bases and J gave up 2 bases; unmatched junction bases: 15. CDR3 length: 17 amino acids. The CDR3 bases are TGTGCCAGCAGTTACCCCCGGACAGGGTGGACCCCCTACGAGCAGTACTTC. Translation gives CASSYPRTGWTPYEQYF.

This clonotype was seen ten or more times. The chain has TRBV25-1 and TRBJ1-2; 8 positions agree with TRBD1. CDR1 MGHDK and CDR2 SYGVNS come from the germline V gene. This CDR3 region has 12 residues. With 7 bases clipped from V and 6 bases from J, the junction kept 4 bases outside the gene matches. The CDR3 DNA reads TGTGCCAGCATTGGACAGGGCCATGGCTACACCTTC. Protein: CASIGQGHGYTF.

This clonotype occurred many times. The chain has TRBV10-3 and TRBJ2-7; tentative D call: TRBD1 (6 bases). The CDR3 consists of 16 residues. Per the germline V gene, CDR1 is ENHRY and CDR2 is SYGVKD. V was cut by 3 bases and J by 2 bases, with 17 bases left in between. The CDR3 loop reads CAISDPTGKTAYEQYF. The CDR3 coding sequence is TGTGCCATCAGTGACCCCACAGGGAAGACAGCCTACGAGCAGTACTTC.

Details on this clonotype: Given a much more abundant clone one base away, this may be a read error. The J gene is TRBJ2-7, the V gene TRBV19; no clear D. The CDR3 totals 13 residues. The ends were cut back, 11 bases at V and 3 bases at J, with 17 bases in the middle. Germline V gene sequence: CDR1 LNHDA, CDR2 SQIVND (reference sequence). CDR3 in DNA: TGTGCCTGGAGTGTAAGGCATTACTACGAGCAGTACTTC. As protein: CAWSVRHYYEQYF.

This clonotype was seen a handful of times. The V and J genes are TRBV5-1 and TRBJ2-2; D is unresolved. Germline V gene sequence: CDR1 SGHRS, CDR2 YFSETQ. V lost 4 bases and J lost 4, with 14 bases in between. The CDR3 contains 15 residues. The CDR3 sequence is CASSLTTVTTGELFF. DNA of the CDR3: TGCGCCAGCAGCCTTACAACAGTGACCACCGGGGAGCTGTTTTTT.

The chain carries TRBV20-1 and TRBJ2-5; 7 bases agree with TRBD2. The CDR3 is 15 residues long. Losses at the gene ends were 1 base for V and 5 bases for J; bases not matched to a gene: 10. Per the germline V gene, CDR1 is DFQATT and CDR2 is SNEGSKA (reference sequence). The CDR3 nucleotides read TGCAGTGCTAGAGCTAGCGGAGCCACCGGGGAGACCCAGTACTTC. Residues: CSARASGATGETQYF.

This clonotype was observed at least ten times. As DNA, the CDR3 is TGCGCCAGCAGCATATCTCAGAATTACGGCTACACCTTC. It translates to CASSISQNYGYTF. The chain uses TRBV5-1 and TRBJ1-2; no reliable D call. This CDR3 region has 13 residues. With 4 bases removed from V and 8 bases from J, the gap between germline ends came to 15 bases. Germline V CDR1 and CDR2: SGHRS, YFSETQ.

This clonotype was picked up many times. V gene TRBV7-8 combines with J gene TRBJ2-2; TRBD2 matches 10 bases. The germline gives CDR1 SGHVS, CDR2 FQNEAQ. V dropped 5 bases and J dropped 4; count of bases not matched to a gene: 4. There are 15 residues in the CDR3. The CDR3 DNA follows: TGTGCCAGCAGCCCAGCTAGCGGGGGCACCGGGGAGCTGTTTTTT. Translated: CASSPASGGTGELFF.

This rearrangement joins TRBV19 to TRBJ1-1, with TRBD1 as a possible D gene (5 bases). The CDR3 runs to 14 residues. Trimming left V 3 bases short and J 6 bases short, with 14 bases between. Germline values: CDR1 LNHDA, CDR2 SQIVND (reference sequence). DNA for the CDR3: TGTGCCAGTAGTATTCTGCCAGGGACGGCTGAAGCTTTCTTT. The encoded protein is CASSILPGTAEAFF.

Many counts were recorded for this clonotype. The J gene is TRBJ2-6, the V gene TRBV5-8; the D gene is possibly TRBD2 (5 bases). The CDR3 totals 16 residues. The germline V and J ends were trimmed by 2 bases and 0 bases, with 9 bases remaining between them. The germline V gene has CDR1 SGHTS and CDR2 YDEGEE. DNA of the CDR3: TGTGCCAGCAGCTTAGGAGGTTCCTCTGGGGCCAACGTCCTGACTTTC. Residues: CASSLGGSSGANVLTF. The entire variable domain, with the rest obtained from reference TRBV5-8 and TRBJ2-6, is as follows: EAGVTQSPTHLIKTRGQQATLRCSPISGHTSVYWYQQALGLGLQFLLWYDEGEERNRGNFPPRFSGRQFPNYSSELNVNALELEDSALYLCASSLGGSSGANVLTFGAGSRLTVL.

This clonotype was picked up a small number of times. The chain couples TRBV25-1 to TRBJ1-1; 9 positions agree with TRBD1. The length of the CDR3 is 12 residues. CDR1 and CDR2 from the germline V gene are MGHDK and SYGVNS. V trimming: 6 bases; J trimming: 12 bases; junction bases outside the gene matches: 8. Here the CDR3 reads CASREGTGRTFF. The CDR3 coding sequence is TGTGCCAGCAGGGAGGGGACAGGGAGGACTTTCTTT.

This clonotype was seen a single time. The chain employs TRBV19 and TRBJ1-2, with 10 bases fitting TRBD1. The CDR3 consists of 13 residues. Germline assignment: CDR1 LNHDA and CDR2 SQIVND (reference sequence). V was clipped by 6 bases and J by 7 bases; unmatched bases: 5. For the CDR3, the DNA is TGTGCCAGTAGCAGGGACAGGGGCCGTGGCTACACCTTC. Translating it yields CASSRDRGRGYTF.

This clonotype occurred many times. The chain recombines TRBV2 with TRBJ1-3, with TRBD1 as a possible D gene (5 bases). The CDR3 sequence is 12 residues long. Trimming shortened V by 0 bases and J by 8 bases, and 5 bases separated the two germline ends. Germline lookup yields CDR1 SNHLY and CDR2 FYNNEI. This CDR3 is CASSEAGDTIYF. In nucleotides, the CDR3 is TGTGCCAGCAGTGAAGCGGGGGACACCATATATTTT.

This clonotype has ten or more counts. The V and J genes are TRBV5-8 and TRBJ1-1, with D uncertain. V lost 4 bases and J lost 4, with 14 bases in between. The germline gives CDR1 SGHTS, CDR2 YDEGEE. The CDR3 has 14 residues. Written as DNA, the CDR3 is TGTGCCAGCAGCCCCACATCGTCGGGCACTGAAGCTTTCTTT. It encodes CASSPTSSGTEAFF.

The genes are TRBV5-4 and TRBJ2-7; possibly TRBD1 for D (6 bases). V lost 0 bases, J lost 5 bases, and 15 bases lay in between. CDR3 length: 15 residues. Germline V gene lookup returns CDR1 SGHNT and CDR2 YYREEE (reference sequence). CDR3 in DNA: TGTGCCAGCAGCTTGGGTGGACAGCCCAGTGACGAGCAGTACTTC. This translates into CASSLGGQPSDEQYF. Using reference TRBV5-4 and TRBJ2-7 for the parts outside the CDR3, the full variable domain is ETGVTQSPTHLIKTRGQQVTLRCSSQSGHNTVSWYQQALGQGPQFIFQYYREEENGRGNFPPRFSGLQFPNYSSELNVNALELDDSALYLCASSLGGQPSDEQYFGPGTRLTVT.

This sequence joins TRBV29-1 and TRBJ2-7; possibly TRBD2 for D (5 bases). The DNA end is more similar to TRBJ2-1, so the J call may be wrong. This CDR3 has 13 amino acids. Germline V gene sequence: CDR1 SQVTM, CDR2 ANQGSEA. CDR3 protein: CSVVGRRYNEQFF. In DNA, the CDR3 is TGCAGCGTTGTGGGCAGGAGGTACAATGAGCAGTTCTTC.

This clonotype was counted only a few times. The rearrangement links TRBV4-1 to TRBJ1-1; 7 positions agree with TRBD1. From germline, CDR1 is MGHRA and CDR2 YSYEKL. V lost 0 bases to trimming and J lost 6 bases; unmatched junction nucleotides: 7. This CDR3 has 15 amino acids. The CDR3 here is CASSQDTRGLAEAFF. The CDR3 nucleotides are TGCGCCAGCAGCCAAGATACGAGGGGGCTTGCTGAAGCTTTCTTT.